Listed below are T cell receptor beta chains from one sample, sequenced in a study of blood T cell repertoires in COVID-19. Assay: immunoSEQ multiplex PCR; the TCRdb copy retains only in-frame clones and omits some. The profile shows approximately 260,000 clones, around 85% of them singletons. Material: peripheral blood. The receptors originated from a woman older than 75 with acute or convalescent COVID-19. Both conserved end residues are part of each CDR3. The order of the fields is V gene, J gene, clone size, D gene, CDR3 protein, CDR3 DNA. The D gene is left open where the match is weak. Clone size is given for some rows only: seen once, a few or many times, or a class if the clone is expanded.

v_call: TRBV4-1; j_call: TRBJ2-2; clone_size: -; d_call: -; cdr3_aa: CASSQVRGPNTGELFF; cdr3_nt: TGCGCCAGCAGCCAAGTCAGGGGTCCCAACACCGGGGAGCTGTTTTTT
v_call: TRBV6-6; j_call: TRBJ2-7; clone_size: -; d_call: TRBD1; cdr3_aa: CASKTLQGAYEQYF; cdr3_nt: TGTGCCAGCAAGACCCTTCAGGGGGCCTACGAGCAGTACTTC
v_call: TRBV3-1/TRBV3-2; j_call: TRBJ2-7; clone_size: -; d_call: TRBD1; cdr3_aa: CASSQARTGGLHEQYF; cdr3_nt: TGTGCCAGCAGCCAAGCCAGGACAGGGGGTCTCCACGAGCAGTACTTC
v_call: TRBV19; j_call: TRBJ1-1; clone_size: -; d_call: -; cdr3_aa: CASSIAPGANTEAFF; cdr3_nt: TGTGCCAGTAGTATTGCTCCAGGGGCGAACACTGAAGCTTTCTTT
v_call: TRBV12-5; j_call: TRBJ2-7; clone_size: -; d_call: -; cdr3_aa: CPSAVGETYEQYF; cdr3_nt: TGTCCATCCGCGGTAGGAGAAACCTACGAGCAGTACTTC
v_call: TRBV11-2; j_call: TRBJ2-5; clone_size: -; d_call: TRBD1; cdr3_aa: CASSFSGGGGETQYF; cdr3_nt: TGTGCCAGCAGCTTCTCAGGGGGCGGCGGAGAGACCCAGTACTTC
v_call: TRBV25-1; j_call: TRBJ2-1; clone_size: few; d_call: -; cdr3_aa: CASSTTKGGNEQFF; cdr3_nt: TGTGCCAGCAGTACAACGAAAGGCGGCAATGAGCAGTTCTTC
v_call: TRBV11-1; j_call: TRBJ2-5; clone_size: -; d_call: -; cdr3_aa: CASSLGGSRTQYF; cdr3_nt: TGTGCCAGCAGCTTAGGAGGGTCCCGGACCCAGTACTTC
v_call: TRBV3-1/TRBV3-2; j_call: TRBJ2-3; clone_size: -; d_call: TRBD2; cdr3_aa: CASSNHGTSGGTDTQYF; cdr3_nt: TGTGCCAGCAGCAACCATGGGACTAGCGGGGGGACAGATACGCAGTATTTT
v_call: TRBV2; j_call: TRBJ2-3; clone_size: once; d_call: TRBD2; cdr3_aa: CASSEETSGGTDTQYF; cdr3_nt: TGTGCCAGCAGTGAGGAGACTAGCGGGGGCACAGATACGCAGTATTTT
v_call: TRBV19; j_call: TRBJ1-6; clone_size: -; d_call: -; cdr3_aa: CASSTPLGGVMAPLHF; cdr3_nt: TGTGCCAGTAGTACTCCCCTAGGCGGGGTGATGGCACCCCTCCACTTT
v_call: TRBV28; j_call: TRBJ1-1; clone_size: -; d_call: TRBD1; cdr3_aa: CASSFLGTGGWNTEAFF; cdr3_nt: TGTGCCAGCAGTTTCCTTGGGACAGGGGGCTGGAACACTGAAGCTTTCTTT
v_call: TRBV5-1; j_call: TRBJ2-7; clone_size: -; d_call: TRBD1; cdr3_aa: CASSRGQGGYEQYF; cdr3_nt: TGCGCCAGCAGCCGCGGACAGGGTGGGTACGAGCAGTACTTC
v_call: TRBV5-1; j_call: TRBJ2-1; clone_size: -; d_call: TRBD2; cdr3_aa: CASSLPLGGGASNEQFF; cdr3_nt: TGCGCCAGCAGCTTGCCCCTCGGCGGGGGGGCCTCCAATGAGCAGTTCTTC
v_call: TRBV6-5; j_call: TRBJ1-3; clone_size: -; d_call: -; cdr3_aa: CASMRLPSSGNTIYF; cdr3_nt: TGTGCCAGCATGAGGTTGCCGTCCTCTGGAAACACCATATATTTT
v_call: TRBV6-5; j_call: TRBJ1-2; clone_size: -; d_call: -; cdr3_aa: CASRGTYGYTF; cdr3_nt: TGTGCCAGCAGGGGGACTTATGGCTACACCTTC
v_call: TRBV5-1; j_call: TRBJ2-1; clone_size: -; d_call: TRBD2; cdr3_aa: CASSLQAGGPGEQFF; cdr3_nt: TGCGCCAGCAGCTTACAAGCGGGGGGTCCCGGTGAGCAGTTCTTC
v_call: TRBV7-9; j_call: TRBJ1-5; clone_size: -; d_call: -; cdr3_aa: CASSSPETGGPQHF; cdr3_nt: TGTGCCAGCAGCTCGCCTGAGACAGGCGGACCCCAGCATTTT
v_call: TRBV19; j_call: TRBJ1-5; clone_size: -; d_call: -; cdr3_aa: CASSIRPADQPQHF; cdr3_nt: TGTGCCAGTAGTATAAGACCAGCGGATCAGCCCCAGCATTTT
v_call: TRBV28; j_call: TRBJ2-5; clone_size: -; d_call: -; cdr3_aa: CASSLREYQETQYF; cdr3_nt: TGTGCCAGCAGTTTACGGGAGTACCAAGAGACCCAGTACTTC
v_call: TRBV5-6; j_call: TRBJ1-2; clone_size: -; d_call: TRBD1; cdr3_aa: CASSPGTGGTNYGYTF; cdr3_nt: TGTGCCAGCAGCCCCGGGACAGGGGGGACTAACTATGGCTACACCTTC
v_call: TRBV5-1; j_call: TRBJ2-7; clone_size: -; d_call: TRBD1; cdr3_aa: CASGPTGNYEQYF; cdr3_nt: TGCGCCAGCGGTCCGACAGGGAACTACGAGCAGTACTTC
v_call: TRBV6-2/TRBV6-3; j_call: TRBJ2-4; clone_size: -; d_call: TRBD2; cdr3_aa: CASSYWASGAKNIQYF; cdr3_nt: TGTGCCAGCAGTTACTGGGCTAGCGGAGCCAAAAACATTCAGTACTTC
v_call: TRBV18; j_call: TRBJ2-7; clone_size: -; d_call: -; cdr3_aa: CASSPRQGFAYEQYF; cdr3_nt: TGTGCCAGCTCACCACGGCAGGGCTTTGCCTACGAGCAGTACTTC